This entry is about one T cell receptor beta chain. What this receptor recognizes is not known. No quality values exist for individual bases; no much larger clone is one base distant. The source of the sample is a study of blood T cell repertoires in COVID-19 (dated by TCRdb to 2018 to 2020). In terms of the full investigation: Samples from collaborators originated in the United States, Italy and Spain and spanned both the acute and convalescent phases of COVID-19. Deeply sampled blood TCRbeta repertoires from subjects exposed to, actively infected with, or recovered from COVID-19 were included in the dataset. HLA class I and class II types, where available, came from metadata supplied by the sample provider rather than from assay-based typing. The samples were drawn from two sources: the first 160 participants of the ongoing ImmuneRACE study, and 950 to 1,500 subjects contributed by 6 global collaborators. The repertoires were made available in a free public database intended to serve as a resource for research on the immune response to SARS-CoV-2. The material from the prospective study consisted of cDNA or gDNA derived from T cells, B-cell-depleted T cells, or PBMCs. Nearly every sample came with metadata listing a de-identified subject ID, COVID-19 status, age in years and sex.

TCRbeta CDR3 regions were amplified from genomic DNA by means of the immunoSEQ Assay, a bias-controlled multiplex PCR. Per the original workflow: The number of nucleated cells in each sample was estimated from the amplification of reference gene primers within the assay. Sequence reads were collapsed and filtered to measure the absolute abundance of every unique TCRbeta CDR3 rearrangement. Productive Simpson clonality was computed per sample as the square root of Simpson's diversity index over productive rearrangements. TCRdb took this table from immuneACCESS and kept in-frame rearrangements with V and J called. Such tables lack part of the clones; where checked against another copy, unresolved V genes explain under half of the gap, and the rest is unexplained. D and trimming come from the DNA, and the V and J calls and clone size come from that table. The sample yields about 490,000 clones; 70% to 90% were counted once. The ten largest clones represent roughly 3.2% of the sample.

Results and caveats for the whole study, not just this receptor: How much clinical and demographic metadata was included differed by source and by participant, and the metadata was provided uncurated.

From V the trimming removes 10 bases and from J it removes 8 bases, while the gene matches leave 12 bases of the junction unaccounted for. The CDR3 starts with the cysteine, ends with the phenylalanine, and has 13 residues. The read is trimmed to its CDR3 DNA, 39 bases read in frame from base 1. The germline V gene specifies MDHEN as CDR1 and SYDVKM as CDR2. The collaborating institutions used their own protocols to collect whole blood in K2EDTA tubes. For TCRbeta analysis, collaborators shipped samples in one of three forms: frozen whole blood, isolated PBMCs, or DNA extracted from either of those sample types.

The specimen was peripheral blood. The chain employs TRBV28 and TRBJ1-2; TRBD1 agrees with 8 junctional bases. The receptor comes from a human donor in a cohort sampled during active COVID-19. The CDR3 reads CATRPGQGQGYTF. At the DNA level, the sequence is TGTGCCACCCGACCCGGACAGGGTCAAGGCTACACCTTC.